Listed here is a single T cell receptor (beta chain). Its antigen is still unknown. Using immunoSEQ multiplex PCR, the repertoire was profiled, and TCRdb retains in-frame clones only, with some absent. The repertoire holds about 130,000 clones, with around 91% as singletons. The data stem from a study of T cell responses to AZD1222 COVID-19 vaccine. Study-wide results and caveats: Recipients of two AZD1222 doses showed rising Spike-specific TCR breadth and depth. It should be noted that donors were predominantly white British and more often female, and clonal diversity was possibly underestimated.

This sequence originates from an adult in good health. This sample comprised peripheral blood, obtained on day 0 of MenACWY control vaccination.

This CDR3 is CASSYDRASSGNTIYF. The CDR3 coding sequence is TGTGCCAGCAGTTACGACAGGGCCAGCTCTGGAAACACCATATATTTT. The chain recombines TRBV6-2 or TRBV6-3 with TRBJ1-3; 7 bases are a match to TRBD1. Trimming cost V 2 bases and J 0 bases; bases outside gene matches: 4. The CDR3 covers 16 residues. Germline loops: CDR1 MNHEY, CDR2 SVGEGT.